Listed below are T cell receptor beta chains from one sample, sequenced in a study of neoadjuvant anti-PD-1 for oral cavity cancer. Sequenced by immunoSEQ multiplex PCR; TCRdb stores in-frame clones only, minus some. The sample lists about 72,000 clones, 83% seen once, with 3% to 3.5% in the top ten. The material sequenced was PBMCs, taken before nivolumab (anti-PD-1) treatment. These receptors all stem from a person between 35 and 79 years old with oral cavity squamous cell carcinoma. Both conserved end residues are part of each CDR3. Each record gives: clone size, D gene, V gene, J gene, CDR3 protein, CDR3 DNA. The D gene is left open where the match is weak. A clone size is listed for some rows: how often the clone was seen (once, few, many), or a class if it is expanded.

size: -; D: TRBD2; V: TRBV7-3; J: TRBJ2-1; CDR3: CASSLGVLAGGEQFF; DNA: TGTGCCAGCAGCTTAGGTGTACTAGCGGGCGGGGAGCAGTTCTTC
size: -; D: -; V: TRBV28; J: TRBJ1-5; CDR3: CASSSLALRVSNQPQHF; DNA: TGTGCCAGCAGCAGTTTAGCCCTCAGGGTTAGCAATCAGCCCCAGCATTTT
size: -; D: -; V: TRBV5-1; J: TRBJ2-7; CDR3: CASSPQGGVYEQYF; DNA: TGCGCCAGCAGCCCACAGGGGGGGGTCTACGAGCAGTACTTC
size: -; D: -; V: TRBV7-8; J: TRBJ2-2; CDR3: CASSLSLATGELFF; DNA: TGTGCCAGCAGCTTATCCCTAGCGACCGGGGAGCTGTTTTTT
size: -; D: TRBD1; V: TRBV18; J: TRBJ1-2; CDR3: CASSPSGTGLTNYGYTF; DNA: TGTGCCAGCTCACCCAGTGGGACAGGCTTAACTAACTATGGCTACACCTTC
size: -; D: -; V: TRBV6-1; J: TRBJ1-5; CDR3: CASSEPGRRGYQPQHF; DNA: TGTGCCAGCAGTGAACCGGGGCGCCGGGGGTATCAGCCCCAGCATTTT
size: -; D: -; V: TRBV12-5; J: TRBJ1-3; CDR3: CASASGGGNTIYF; DNA: TGTGCTAGTGCCTCGGGGGGAGGGAACACCATATATTTT
size: once; D: -; V: TRBV27; J: TRBJ2-7; CDR3: CASSRSGPYEQYF; DNA: TGTGCCAGCAGTCGGTCAGGACCTTACGAGCAGTACTTC
size: once; D: TRBD1; V: TRBV5-1; J: TRBJ2-7; CDR3: CASSPDRYYEQYF; DNA: TGCGCCAGCAGCCCGGACAGGTACTACGAGCAGTACTTC
size: -; D: -; V: TRBV9; J: TRBJ1-3; CDR3: CASNSGSSGNTIYF; DNA: TGTGCCAGCAACTCCGGGTCCTCTGGAAACACCATATATTTT
size: -; D: TRBD1; V: TRBV7-9; J: TRBJ1-1; CDR3: CASSLRTGNTEAFF; DNA: TGTGCCAGCAGCTTAAGGACAGGGAACACTGAAGCTTTCTTT
size: -; D: TRBD2; V: TRBV5-1; J: TRBJ2-3; CDR3: CASSFLAGDGTDTQYF; DNA: TGCGCCAGCAGCTTTCTAGCGGGAGACGGAACAGATACGCAGTATTTT
size: few; D: -; V: TRBV10-3; J: TRBJ2-7; CDR3: CAIRTEWGEKAYEQYF; DNA: TGTGCCATCAGAACCGAGTGGGGGGAGAAGGCCTACGAGCAGTACTTC
size: -; D: -; V: TRBV10-3; J: TRBJ2-1; CDR3: CAISVFIHEQFF; DNA: TGTGCCATCAGTGTTTTCATTCATGAGCAGTTCTTC
size: -; D: -; V: TRBV5-1; J: TRBJ1-5; CDR3: CASSLAGGSNQPQHF; DNA: TGCGCCAGCAGCTTGGCAGGCGGTAGCAATCAGCCCCAGCATTTT
size: -; D: TRBD1; V: TRBV4-1; J: TRBJ1-6; CDR3: CASSVRQGLSLSPLHF; DNA: TGCGCCAGCAGCGTTCGACAGGGGTTGTCTCTGTCACCCCTCCACTTT
size: -; D: -; V: TRBV10-1; J: TRBJ2-1; CDR3: CASSESVGGRYNEQFF; DNA: TGCGCCAGCAGTGAGTCCGTCGGCGGACGGTACAATGAGCAGTTCTTC
size: -; D: -; V: TRBV2; J: TRBJ1-2; CDR3: CASRWGLLSNYGYTF; DNA: TGTGCCAGCAGGTGGGGGCTCCTGAGTAACTATGGCTACACCTTC
size: -; D: -; V: TRBV5-1; J: TRBJ2-1; CDR3: CASSWTPAAGGAYNEQFF; DNA: TGCGCCAGCAGCTGGACCCCCGCGGCAGGTGGTGCCTACAATGAGCAGTTCTTC
size: -; D: TRBD1; V: TRBV28; J: TRBJ2-1; CDR3: CASSPGDRVGNEQFF; DNA: TGTGCCAGCAGTCCAGGGGACAGGGTCGGCAATGAGCAGTTCTTC
size: -; D: -; V: TRBV7-9; J: TRBJ2-1; CDR3: CASSEGWRGRNEQFF; DNA: TGTGCCAGCAGTGAAGGTTGGAGGGGGCGCAATGAGCAGTTCTTC
size: few; D: -; V: TRBV6-1; J: TRBJ1-6; CDR3: CASSATPGNFNSPLHF; DNA: TGTGCCAGCAGTGCAACTCCAGGGAATTTTAATTCACCCCTCCACTTT
size: -; D: TRBD2; V: TRBV5-1; J: TRBJ2-7; CDR3: CASSPLAGGLSYEQYF; DNA: TGCGCCAGCAGCCCGCTAGCGGGGGGCCTATCCTACGAGCAGTACTTC
size: -; D: TRBD2; V: TRBV28; J: TRBJ2-7; CDR3: CASRASGRSLLSYEQYF; DNA: TGTGCCAGCAGAGCTAGCGGGAGGTCGCTCCTCTCCTACGAGCAGTACTTC
size: few; D: -; V: TRBV28; J: TRBJ1-2; CDR3: CASTQISSVREGYTF; DNA: TGTGCCAGCACCCAAATCTCGTCAGTCAGGGAGGGCTACACCTTC
size: -; D: TRBD1; V: TRBV27; J: TRBJ1-1; CDR3: CASQGPRGRTEAFF; DNA: TGTGCCAGCCAGGGGCCGAGGGGGCGCACTGAAGCTTTCTTT
size: -; D: -; V: TRBV19; J: TRBJ1-5; CDR3: CASTRVHLGNQPQHF; DNA: TGTGCCAGTACCCGGGTCCACCTTGGGAATCAGCCCCAGCATTTT
size: -; D: -; V: TRBV19; J: TRBJ2-1; CDR3: CASSSYLNNEQFF; DNA: TGTGCCAGTAGTTCTTACTTGAACAATGAGCAGTTCTTC
size: few; D: -; V: TRBV5-6; J: TRBJ1-3; CDR3: CASSLLFGGFSGNTIYF; DNA: TGTGCCAGCAGCTTGTTATTCGGGGGCTTCTCTGGAAACACCATATATTTT
size: -; D: -; V: TRBV7-9; J: TRBJ2-1; CDR3: CASSLQPEAEQFF; DNA: TGTGCCAGCAGCCTACAACCCGAAGCGGAGCAGTTCTTC
size: -; D: -; V: TRBV9; J: TRBJ1-3; CDR3: CASSVIPSSGNTIYF; DNA: TGTGCCAGCAGCGTAATCCCGAGCTCTGGAAACACCATATATTTT
size: -; D: TRBD1; V: TRBV7-8; J: TRBJ1-6; CDR3: CASSLGTGGLESPLHF; DNA: TGTGCCAGCAGCTTAGGGACAGGGGGCTTGGAGTCACCCCTCCACTTT
size: -; D: -; V: TRBV6-1; J: TRBJ2-3; CDR3: CASREGGTPDTQYF; DNA: TGTGCCAGCAGGGAAGGGGGGACGCCAGATACGCAGTATTTT
size: -; D: -; V: TRBV11-2; J: TRBJ1-1; CDR3: CASSLNLRPEAFF; DNA: TGTGCCAGCAGCTTGAATCTTCGCCCTGAAGCTTTCTTT
size: few; D: TRBD1; V: TRBV7-9; J: TRBJ1-1; CDR3: CASSSTGERTEAFF; DNA: TGTGCCAGCAGTTCGACAGGGGAGAGAACTGAAGCTTTCTTT
size: -; D: -; V: TRBV28; J: TRBJ1-5; CDR3: CASSFGHEGSNQPQHF; DNA: TGTGCCAGCAGTTTCGGACACGAGGGGAGCAATCAGCCCCAGCATTTT
size: -; D: TRBD2; V: TRBV13; J: TRBJ2-1; CDR3: CASSLGLAGGLYNEQFF; DNA: TGTGCCAGCAGCTTAGGACTAGCGGGGGGGCTCTACAATGAGCAGTTCTTC
size: -; D: -; V: TRBV9; J: TRBJ2-1; CDR3: CASSVGTLSYNEQFF; DNA: TGTGCCAGCAGCGTAGGGACTCTTTCCTACAATGAGCAGTTCTTC
size: -; D: -; V: TRBV2; J: TRBJ2-3; CDR3: CASSNRLTRHTDTQYF; DNA: TGTGCCAGCAGTAACAGGCTTACAAGGCACACAGATACGCAGTATTTT
size: -; D: -; V: TRBV27; J: TRBJ1-3; CDR3: CASSLRAGRVSGNTIYF; DNA: TGTGCCAGCAGTTTGAGGGCAGGGAGGGTGTCTGGAAACACCATATATTTT
size: few; D: -; V: TRBV27; J: TRBJ1-5; CDR3: CASSLYARQLSNQPQHF; DNA: TGTGCCAGCAGTTTATACGCGCGACAGCTTAGCAATCAGCCCCAGCATTTT
size: -; D: TRBD1; V: TRBV7-9; J: TRBJ1-1; CDR3: CASSSTDRGANTEAFF; DNA: TGTGCCAGCAGCTCGACGGACAGGGGGGCGAACACTGAAGCTTTCTTT
size: -; D: -; V: TRBV5-4; J: TRBJ2-7; CDR3: CASSSQYEQYF; DNA: TGTGCCAGCAGCTCCCAATACGAGCAGTACTTC
size: -; D: -; V: TRBV7-7; J: TRBJ1-5; CDR3: CASSLRQDQPQHF; DNA: TGTGCTAGCAGCTTACGTCAGGATCAGCCCCAGCATTTT
size: -; D: TRBD2; V: TRBV4-1; J: TRBJ2-2; CDR3: CASSQGRLAGTRTGELFF; DNA: TGCGCCAGCAGCCAAGGTCGACTAGCGGGGACACGAACCGGGGAGCTGTTTTTT
size: few; D: -; V: TRBV13; J: TRBJ2-2; CDR3: CASSLLGTGELFF; DNA: TGTGCCAGCAGCTTATTAGGCACCGGGGAGCTGTTTTTT
size: -; D: TRBD2; V: TRBV10-2; J: TRBJ2-2; CDR3: CAQTSGDGGELFF; DNA: TGCGCCCAGACTAGCGGGGACGGGGGGGAGCTGTTTTTT
size: once; D: -; V: TRBV2; J: TRBJ1-4; CDR3: CASTTLGFSEKLFF; DNA: TGTGCCAGCACTACCCTCGGGTTTTCTGAAAAACTGTTTTTT
size: -; D: TRBD1; V: TRBV7-9; J: TRBJ1-2; CDR3: CASSSPAETGNYGYTF; DNA: TGTGCCAGCAGCTCACCGGCCGAGACAGGGAACTATGGCTACACCTTC
size: -; D: -; V: TRBV28; J: TRBJ2-7; CDR3: CASTRGGAYEQYF; DNA: TGTGCCAGCACGAGAGGAGGCGCCTACGAGCAGTACTTC
size: once; D: TRBD2; V: TRBV5-1; J: TRBJ2-2; CDR3: CASSTSGSSSGELFF; DNA: TGCGCCAGCAGTACGAGCGGGAGTTCGTCCGGGGAGCTGTTTTTT
size: -; D: TRBD2; V: TRBV25-1; J: TRBJ2-1; CDR3: CASRASGGGNEQFF; DNA: TGTGCCAGCAGGGCTTCTGGGGGGGGGAATGAGCAGTTCTTC
size: -; D: -; V: TRBV7-9; J: TRBJ2-7; CDR3: CASSLPGLYEQYF; DNA: TGTGCCAGCAGCCTCCCAGGGCTCTACGAGCAGTACTTC
size: -; D: -; V: TRBV7-9; J: TRBJ1-2; CDR3: CASSSLSNLYGYTF; DNA: TGTGCCAGCAGCTCCCTTTCCAATCTGTACGGCTACACCTTC
size: few; D: -; V: TRBV5-1; J: TRBJ2-5; CDR3: CASSLAPGETQYF; DNA: TGCGCCAGCAGCTTGGCCCCAGGAGAGACCCAGTACTTC
size: once; D: TRBD1; V: TRBV14; J: TRBJ1-1; CDR3: CASSARQGNTEAFF; DNA: TGTGCCAGCAGCGCCCGACAGGGGAACACTGAAGCTTTCTTT
size: -; D: -; V: TRBV28; J: TRBJ2-2; CDR3: CASSFFGNTGELFF; DNA: TGTGCCAGCAGTTTTTTCGGGAACACCGGGGAGCTGTTTTTT
size: -; D: -; V: TRBV10-3; J: TRBJ2-3; CDR3: CAISGGAISSTDTQYF; DNA: TGTGCCATCAGTGGGGGCGCTATCTCTAGCACAGATACGCAGTATTTT
size: once; D: -; V: TRBV7-6; J: TRBJ1-5; CDR3: CASSLGRGQPQHF; DNA: TGTGCCAGCAGCTTAGGTAGGGGACAGCCCCAGCATTTT